Following are 13 T cell receptor beta chains from one sample sequenced in a study of control samples from healthy donors and cancer patients. Data came from immunoSEQ multiplex PCR; TCRdb stores just in-frame clones and leaves some out. Found here are about 130,000 clones, roughly 90% of them singletons; the top ten hold about 2.3%. The sequenced sample consisted of blood. Source of these receptors: a middle-aged man in good health.

This chain connects TRBV2 to TRBJ1-5; D remains ambiguous. Germline V lookup: CDR1 SNHLY, CDR2 FYNNEI. This CDR3 is 15 amino acids long. Between the trimmed V and J ends, which lost 3 bases and 5 bases, there was a span of 14 bases. The CDR3 bases are TGTGCCAGCAGTGACCCCGCGAAGAGGGATCAGCCCCAGCATTTT. Its protein is CASSDPAKRDQPQHF. The full variable domain, in which reference TRBV2 and TRBJ1-5 provide the parts outside the CDR3, is EPEVTQTPSHQVTQMGQEVILRCVPISNHLYFYWYRQILGQKVEFLVSFYNNEISEKSEIFDDQFSVERPDGSNFTLKIRSTKLEDSAMYFCASSDPAKRDQPQHFGDGTRLSIL.

V is TRBV24-1 and J is TRBJ2-1; 8 bases agree with TRBD2. Germline-derived CDR1 and CDR2 are KGHDR and SFDVKD. CDR3 length: 13 residues. J was trimmed by 7 bases and V by 7 bases; bases with no gene match: 5. The CDR3 sequence is CATSGGASNEQFF. The CDR3 nucleotides are TGTGCCACCAGCGGGGGGGCGTCTAATGAGCAGTTCTTC.

This chain joins TRBV9 and TRBJ1-2; TRBD1 aligns across 7 bases. Trimming cost V 3 bases and J 6 bases; bases outside gene matches: 5. This CDR3 is built from 13 residues. The germline CDR1 and CDR2 sequences are SGDLS and YYNGEE. CDR3 nucleotide sequence: TGTGCCAGCAGCGAAGGGGGCAGGGATGGCTACACCTTC. This codes for CASSEGGRDGYTF.

The chain is built from TRBV11-2 and TRBJ1-4; 7 bases are shared with TRBD1. J lost 8 bases, V lost 6 bases, and 18 bases had no gene match. Germline CDR1 and CDR2: SGHAT and FQNNGV. This CDR3 has 17 residues. The DNA of the CDR3 is TGTGCCAGCAGTAAACTCCCGACAGGGTTAATTGGGGAAAAACTGTTTTTT. It translates to CASSKLPTGLIGEKLFF.

As concerns this clone: A junction end diverges from the germline sequence, so it may reflect a read error. The chain recombines TRBV5-5 with TRBJ2-5; 7 bases fit TRBD2. The V gene's germline CDR1 is SGHKS and CDR2 YYEKEE (reference sequence). There are 12 residues in the CDR3. CDR3 coding DNA: TGTGCCAGCAGCTTGTGGGAGGGGAAGGAACACTTC. Translating it yields CASSLWEGKEHF.

The chain combines TRBV3-1 (or the pseudogene TRBV3-2) with TRBJ1-2; 7 bases are shared with TRBD1. The germline V gene encodes CDR1 LGHDT and CDR2 YNNKEL (reference sequence). The length of the CDR3 is 15 residues. V gave up 4 bases and J gave up 4 bases; unmatched junction bases: 9. CDR3 in amino acids: CASSPTGTEAYGYTF. The CDR3 coding sequence is TGTGCCAGCAGCCCCACCGGGACAGAAGCCTATGGCTACACCTTC.

The chain joins TRBV11-2 to TRBJ2-5; the match to TRBD2 covers 11 bases. The CDR3 spans 15 residues. The junction had 5 bases not matched to a gene; V was cut back by 5 bases and J by 3 bases. Germline loops: CDR1 SGHAT, CDR2 FQNNGV. The CDR3 reads CASSQGTSGKETQYF. As DNA, the CDR3 is TGTGCCAGCAGCCAAGGGACTAGCGGTAAAGAGACCCAGTACTTC.

The rearrangement joins TRBV4-1 to TRBJ1-2, with TRBD1 matching over 8 bases. The CDR3 totals 17 residues. Trimming at V came to 3 bases and at J to 8 bases, leaving 17 bases not matched to a gene. CDR1 is MGHRA and CDR2 is YSYEKL in the germline V gene. CDR3 sequence (DNA): TGCGCCAGCAGCCACGACGTCCCGGGACAGGTTCGGACAGGCTACACCTTC. Its protein product is CASSHDVPGQVRTGYTF.

The chain is built from TRBV12-3 or TRBV12-4 and TRBJ1-2, with D uncertain. CDR3 length: 13 residues. Trimming cost V 7 bases and J 4 bases, with 13 bases left between them. In DNA, the CDR3 is TGTGCCAGCAAGAGAGAAAAATCCTATGGCTACACCTTC. Protein product: CASKREKSYGYTF.

This clone has more than one count but fewer than ten. V gene TRBV27 combines with J gene TRBJ2-1; a weak D match, TRBD2 (6 bases). Germline CDR1 MNHEY, CDR2 SMNVEV (reference sequence). Trimming left V 0 bases short and J 9 bases short, with 12 bases between. The CDR3 totals 14 residues. CDR3 residues: CASSLSAAGSEQFF. The DNA of the CDR3 is TGTGCCAGCAGTTTATCGGCCGCGGGGAGTGAGCAGTTCTTC.

In DNA, the CDR3 is TGTGCCAGCAGCCAAGGGCGGGACAGCTACCGAGGGTATGGCTACACCTTC. Amino acids: CASSQGRDSYRGYGYTF. The chain is built from TRBV3-1 (or the pseudogene TRBV3-2) and TRBJ1-2; 7 bases are a match to TRBD1. The germline CDR1 and CDR2 sequences are LGHDT and YNNKEL (reference sequence). V shed 1 base, J shed 5 bases, and the junction held 13 bases outside the gene matches. The CDR3 has 17 residues.

The chain carries TRBV19 and TRBJ2-5; 7 bases fit TRBD1. V dropped 5 bases and J dropped 4; count of bases not matched to a gene: 13. The CDR3 is 16 amino acids. Germline V gives CDR1 LNHDA, CDR2 SQIVND (reference sequence). The CDR3 here is CASSLIGRGIAETQYF. CDR3 sequence (DNA): TGTGCCAGTAGTCTGATAGGCAGGGGGATCGCAGAGACCCAGTACTTC.

The J gene is TRBJ1-5, the V gene TRBV2; D gene unclear. The germline V and J ends were trimmed by 5 bases and 5 bases, with 13 bases remaining between them. Germline V gives CDR1 SNHLY, CDR2 FYNNEI. CDR3 length: 14 amino acids. The CDR3 DNA follows: TGTGCCAGCAGTCCCGGCCCAAGGGATCAGCCCCAGCATTTT. Residues: CASSPGPRDQPQHF.